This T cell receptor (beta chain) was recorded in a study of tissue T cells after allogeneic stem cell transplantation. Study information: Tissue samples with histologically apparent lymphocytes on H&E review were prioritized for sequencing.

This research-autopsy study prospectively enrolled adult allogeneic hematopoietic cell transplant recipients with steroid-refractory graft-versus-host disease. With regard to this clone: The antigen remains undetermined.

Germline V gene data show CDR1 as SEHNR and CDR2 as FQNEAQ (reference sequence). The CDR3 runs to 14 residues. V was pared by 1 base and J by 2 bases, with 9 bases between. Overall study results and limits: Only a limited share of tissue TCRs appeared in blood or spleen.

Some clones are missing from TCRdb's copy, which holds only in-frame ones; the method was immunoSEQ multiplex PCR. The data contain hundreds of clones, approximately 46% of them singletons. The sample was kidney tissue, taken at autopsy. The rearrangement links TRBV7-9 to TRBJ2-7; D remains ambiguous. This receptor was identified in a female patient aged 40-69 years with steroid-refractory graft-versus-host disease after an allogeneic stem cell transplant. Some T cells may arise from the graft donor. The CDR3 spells CASSLDQVPYEQYF. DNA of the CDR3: TGTGCCAGCAGCTTAGACCAGGTACCCTACGAGCAGTACTTC. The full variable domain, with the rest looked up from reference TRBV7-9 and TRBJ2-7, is DTGVSQNPRHKITKRGQNVTFRCDPISEHNRLYWYRQTLGQGPEFLTYFQNEAQLEKSRLLSDRFSAERPKGSFSTLEIQRTEQGDSAMYLCASSLDQVPYEQYFGPGTRLTVT.